Listed here are 16 T cell receptor beta chains from one sample, sequenced in a study of T-cell memory formation after mild COVID-19. TCRdb re-called the 5' RACE reads through MiXCR, storing one row per CDR3 protein. The sample has about 440,000 distinct CDR3 sequences, roughly 20% seen once. Sequenced: PBMCs or a T cell subset sorted from them (not recorded which). These receptors originate from an adult woman who had mild COVID-19 (a few samples of this study predate the infection). Cell type and time point are not known.

V and J are TRBV7-9 and TRBJ2-1, with TRBD2 as a possible D gene (5 bases). Germline V gene sequence: CDR1 SEHNR, CDR2 FQNEAQ (reference sequence). The V and J ends lost 6 bases and 13 bases respectively, with 13 bases between them. This CDR3 is built from 11 residues. CDR3 sequence reads: CASSYRDSQFF. CDR3 DNA sequence: TGTGCCAGCAGTTACCGGGATTCACAGTTCTTC.

This clonotype was found a few times. The gene calls are TRBV4-3 and TRBJ2-3, with 9 bases lining up with TRBD2. J was trimmed by 4 bases and V by 0 bases; bases with no gene match: 8. Germline CDR1 reads LGHNA; CDR2 reads YSLEER. The CDR3 spans 17 residues. The DNA for the CDR3 is TGCGCCAGCAGCCAAGATTTCGGCGGGAGGGGGGCAGATACGCAGTATTTT. This gives the protein CASSQDFGGRGADTQYF.

The J gene is TRBJ1-2, the V gene TRBV7-9; 8 positions agree with TRBD1. This CDR3 spans 16 amino acids. With 5 bases clipped from V and 2 bases from J, the junction kept 10 bases outside the gene matches. CDR1 and CDR2 (germline): SEHNR, FQNEAQ (reference sequence). CDR3 loop: CASSQTGARANYGYTF. The CDR3 bases are TGTGCCAGCAGCCAGACAGGGGCGCGGGCAAACTATGGCTACACCTTC.

This clonotype turned up a few times. The chain is built from TRBV27 and TRBJ1-5, with unresolved D. Trimming removed 5 bases at V and 7 bases at J, with 12 bases between. The V gene's germline CDR1 is MNHEY and CDR2 SMNVEV (reference sequence). CDR3 length equals 13 residues. The CDR3 DNA follows: TGTGCCAGCAGTACCAGGTTCGGGCAGCCCCAGCATTTT. This gives the protein CASSTRFGQPQHF.

The chain carries TRBV7-9 and TRBJ1-5, with D perhaps matching TRBD1 (5 bases). The V and J ends lost 7 bases and 8 bases respectively, with 21 bases between them. Germline loops: CDR1 SEHNR, CDR2 FQNEAQ (reference sequence). The CDR3 is 15 residues long. In nucleotides, the CDR3 is TGTGCCAGCACCTCTAGCGGGGGACGGTACGAGCCCCAGCATTTT. It codes for CASTSSGGRYEPQHF.

There are many counts of this clonotype. The V call is TRBV19, the J call TRBJ1-5; no clear D. The length of the CDR3 is 13 residues. V was cut by 9 bases and J by 9 bases, with 18 bases left in between. The germline V gene encodes CDR1 LNHDA and CDR2 SQIVND (reference sequence). The CDR3 sequence: CASSDHRSGPQHF. Written as DNA, the CDR3 is TGTGCCAGCTCGGATCACCGGTCCGGGCCCCAGCATTTT.

This clonotype has a handful of counts. This chain joins TRBV27 and TRBJ1-6; D unresolved. This CDR3 has 12 amino acids. Per the germline V gene, CDR1 is MNHEY and CDR2 is SMNVEV (reference sequence). The ends were cut back, 8 bases at V and 9 bases at J, with 11 bases in the middle. CDR3 residues: CASGVGISPLHF. CDR3 nucleotide sequence: TGTGCCAGCGGAGTAGGGATTTCACCCCTCCACTTT.

The chain is built from TRBV5-6 and TRBJ2-7; no definite D call. The CDR3 is made up of 16 amino acids. Deletions cut 0 bases from V and 2 bases from J, with 15 bases between. CDR1 is SGHDT and CDR2 is YYEEEE in the germline V gene. DNA for the CDR3: TGTGCCAGCAGCTTGGGACTCACCCGACGGACCTACGAGCAGTACTTC. Translated, it gives CASSLGLTRRTYEQYF.

This chain joins TRBV6-2 or TRBV6-3 and TRBJ2-7; TRBD1 is a possible D gene (7 bases). The length of the CDR3 is 14 residues. Between the trimmed V and J ends, which lost 7 bases and 0 bases, there was a span of 13 bases. Germline loops: CDR1 MNHEY, CDR2 SVGEGT. CDR3 in amino acids: CASIRGAPSYEQYF. DNA for the CDR3: TGTGCCAGCATCAGGGGGGCACCCTCCTACGAGCAGTACTTC.

The J gene is TRBJ1-6, the V gene TRBV15, with D possibly being TRBD1 (5 bases). Germline V CDR1 and CDR2: LNHNV, YYDKDF (reference sequence). The V end was cut by 5 bases, the J end by 9 bases, with 14 bases between. This CDR3 is 14 amino acids long. CDR3 region: CATSLGQGGSPLHF. The CDR3, as DNA: TGTGCCACCAGCCTGGGGCAGGGAGGTTCACCCCTCCACTTT.

About this clonotype itself: The germline gene is not matched at one end of the junction; a read error may be the cause. The rearrangement joins TRBV9 to TRBJ2-3; D perhaps matches TRBD1 (6 bases). Germline CDR1 is SGDLS and CDR2 is YYNGEE. This CDR3 region has 15 residues. The CDR3 DNA reads TGTGCCAGCACCGTAGGTAGGACAGCCACAGATACGCAGTATTTT. Residues: CASTVGRTATDTQYF.

There are a few counts of this clonotype. The V call is TRBV7-6, the J call TRBJ2-7, with 12 bases identical to TRBD2. With 4 bases clipped from V and 6 bases from J, the junction kept 10 bases outside the gene matches. This CDR3 is 16 amino acids long. Germline V gives CDR1 SGHVS, CDR2 FNYEAQ. As DNA, the CDR3 is TGTGCCAGCAGCTCCCGGACTAGCGGGGCCGGGGTCGAGCAGTACTTC. Residues: CASSSRTSGAGVEQYF.

In its sample, this clonotype was seen many times. As DNA, the CDR3 is TGCGCCAGCAGACCCGGACAGGCCTCCTACGAGCAGTACTTC. It yields the protein CASRPGQASYEQYF. The chain recombines TRBV5-1 with TRBJ2-7, with 7 positions matching TRBD1. This CDR3 is built from 14 residues. V gave up 5 bases and J gave up 0 bases; unmatched junction bases: 5. The V gene's germline CDR1 is SGHRS and CDR2 YFSETQ.

This clonotype was recorded once. The chain is built from TRBV20-1 and TRBJ2-6; possible D gene TRBD2, 6 bases. V lost 4 bases, J lost 0 bases, and 13 bases lay in between. The CDR3 is made up of 16 amino acids. The germline CDR1 and CDR2 sequences are DFQATT and SNEGSKA (reference sequence). CDR3 amino acids: CSATRGVTSGANVLTF. CDR3 coding DNA: TGCAGTGCTACCCGCGGGGTTACCTCTGGGGCCAACGTCCTGACTTTC.

V is TRBV20-1 and J is TRBJ2-7; 7 positions agree with TRBD1. From germline, CDR1 is DFQATT and CDR2 SNEGSKA (reference sequence). With V trimmed by 5 bases and J by 4 bases, 8 bases remained unmatched. CDR3 length: 13 amino acids. The CDR3 here is CSAETGSMYEQYF. As DNA, the CDR3 is TGCAGTGCTGAGACAGGGAGTATGTACGAGCAGTACTTC.

The rearrangement uses TRBV9 and TRBJ1-1, with D tentatively TRBD1 (5 bases). V lost 3 bases to trimming and J lost 1 base, with 19 bases between them. The CDR3 has 17 amino acids. Germline V gene lookup returns CDR1 SGDLS and CDR2 YYNGEE. CDR3 sequence: CASSDGVGTDSNTEAFF. For the CDR3, the DNA is TGTGCCAGCAGCGACGGGGTAGGGACTGATTCGAACACTGAAGCTTTCTTT. The full variable domain, its missing parts supplied by reference TRBV9 and TRBJ1-1, is DSGVTQTPKHLITATGQRVTLRCSPRSGDLSVYWYQQSLDQGLQFLIQYYNGEERAKGNILERFSAQQFPDLHSELNLSSLELGDSALYFCASSDGVGTDSNTEAFFGQGTRLTVV.